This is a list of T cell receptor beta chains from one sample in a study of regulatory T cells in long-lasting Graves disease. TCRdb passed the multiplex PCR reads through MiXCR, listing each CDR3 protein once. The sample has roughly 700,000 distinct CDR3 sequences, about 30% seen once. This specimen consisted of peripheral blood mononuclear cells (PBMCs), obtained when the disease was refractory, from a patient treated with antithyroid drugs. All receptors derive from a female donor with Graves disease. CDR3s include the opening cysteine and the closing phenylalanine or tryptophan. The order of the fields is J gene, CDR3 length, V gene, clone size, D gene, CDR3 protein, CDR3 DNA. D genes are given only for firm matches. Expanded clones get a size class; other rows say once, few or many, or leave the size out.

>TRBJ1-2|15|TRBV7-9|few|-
CASSNDQQGVGGYTF
TGTGCCAGCAGCAACGACCAGCAGGGTGTAGGAGGCTACACCTTC
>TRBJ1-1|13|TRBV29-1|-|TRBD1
CSDAGTDKPEAFF
TGCAGCGACGCCGGGACAGATAAGCCTGAAGCTTTCTTT
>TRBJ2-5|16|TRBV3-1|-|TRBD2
CASSPRLAGDQETQYF
TGTGCCAGCAGCCCCCGGCTAGCGGGGGACCAAGAGACCCAGTACTTC
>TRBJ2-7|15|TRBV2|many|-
CASSEDTGPTYEQYF
TGTGCCAGCAGTGAGGATACAGGGCCGACCTACGAGCAGTACTTC
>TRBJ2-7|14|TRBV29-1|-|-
CSVDFGPEVHEQYF
TGCAGCGTTGATTTTGGGCCAGAAGTCCACGAGCAGTACTTC
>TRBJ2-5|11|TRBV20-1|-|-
CSARQEETQYF
TGCAGTGCTAGACAGGAAGAGACCCAGTACTTC
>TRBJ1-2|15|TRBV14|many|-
CASSRHLAPTYGYTF
TGTGCCAGCAGCCGGCACCTCGCCCCTACCTATGGCTACACCTTC
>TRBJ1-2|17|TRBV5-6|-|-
CASSLDGIRPGAGGYTF
TGTGCCAGCAGCTTGGACGGAATACGGCCAGGGGCGGGAGGCTACACCTTC
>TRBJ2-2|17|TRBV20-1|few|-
CSARRFSGDLNTGELFF
TGCAGTGCTAGACGGTTTTCAGGGGACCTGAACACCGGGGAGCTGTTTTTT
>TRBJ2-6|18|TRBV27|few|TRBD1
CASIFPGQGTSGANVLTF
TGTGCCAGCATCTTCCCGGGACAGGGGACCTCTGGGGCCAACGTCCTGACTTTC
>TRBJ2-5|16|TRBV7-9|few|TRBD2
CASSRTGLAGGETQYF
TGTGCCAGCAGCCGGACCGGACTAGCGGGAGGGGAGACCCAGTACTTC